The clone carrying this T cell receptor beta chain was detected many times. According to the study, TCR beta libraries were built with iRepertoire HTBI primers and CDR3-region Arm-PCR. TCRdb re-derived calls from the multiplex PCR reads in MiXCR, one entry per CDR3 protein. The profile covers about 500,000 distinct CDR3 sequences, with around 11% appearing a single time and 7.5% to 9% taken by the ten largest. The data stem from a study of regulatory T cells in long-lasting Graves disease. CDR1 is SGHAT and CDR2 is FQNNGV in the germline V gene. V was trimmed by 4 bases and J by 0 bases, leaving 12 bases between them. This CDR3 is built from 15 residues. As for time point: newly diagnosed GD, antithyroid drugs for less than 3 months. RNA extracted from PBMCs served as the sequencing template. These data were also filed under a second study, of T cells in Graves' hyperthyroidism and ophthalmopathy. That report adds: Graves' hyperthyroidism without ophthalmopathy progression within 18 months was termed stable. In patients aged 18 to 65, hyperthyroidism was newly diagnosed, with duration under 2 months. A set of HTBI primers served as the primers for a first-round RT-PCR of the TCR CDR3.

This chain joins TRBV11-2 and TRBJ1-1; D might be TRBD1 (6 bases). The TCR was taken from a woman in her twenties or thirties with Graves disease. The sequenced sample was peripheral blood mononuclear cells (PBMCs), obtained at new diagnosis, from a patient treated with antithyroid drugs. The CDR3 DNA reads TGTGCCAGCAGCTGGTCCAGGGGAGTGAACACTGAAGCTTTCTTT. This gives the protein CASSWSRGVNTEAFF.